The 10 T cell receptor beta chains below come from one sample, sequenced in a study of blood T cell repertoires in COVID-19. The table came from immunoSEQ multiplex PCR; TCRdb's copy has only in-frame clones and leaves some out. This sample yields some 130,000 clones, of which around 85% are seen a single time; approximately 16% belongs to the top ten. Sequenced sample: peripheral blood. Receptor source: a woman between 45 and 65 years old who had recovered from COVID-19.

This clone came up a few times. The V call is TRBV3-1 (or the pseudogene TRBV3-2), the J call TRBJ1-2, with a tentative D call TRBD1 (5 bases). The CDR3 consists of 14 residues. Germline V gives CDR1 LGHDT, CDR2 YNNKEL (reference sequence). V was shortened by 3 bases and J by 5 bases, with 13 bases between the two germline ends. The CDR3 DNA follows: TGTGCCAGCAGCCACGGCGACAGTTCTTATGGCTACACCTTC. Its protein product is CASSHGDSSYGYTF.

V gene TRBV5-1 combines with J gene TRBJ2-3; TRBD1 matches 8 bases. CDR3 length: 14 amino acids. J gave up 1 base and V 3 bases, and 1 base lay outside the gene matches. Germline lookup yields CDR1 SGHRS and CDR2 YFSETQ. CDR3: CASSSGQGTDTQYF. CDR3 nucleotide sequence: TGCGCCAGCAGCTCGGGACAGGGCACAGATACGCAGTATTTT.

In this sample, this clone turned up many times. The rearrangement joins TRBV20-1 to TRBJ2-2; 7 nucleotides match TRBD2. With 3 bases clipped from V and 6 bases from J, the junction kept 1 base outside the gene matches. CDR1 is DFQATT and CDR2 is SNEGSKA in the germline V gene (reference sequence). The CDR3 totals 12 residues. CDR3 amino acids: CSASRGAGELFF. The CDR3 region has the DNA TGCAGTGCTAGTCGGGGGGCCGGGGAGCTGTTTTTT.

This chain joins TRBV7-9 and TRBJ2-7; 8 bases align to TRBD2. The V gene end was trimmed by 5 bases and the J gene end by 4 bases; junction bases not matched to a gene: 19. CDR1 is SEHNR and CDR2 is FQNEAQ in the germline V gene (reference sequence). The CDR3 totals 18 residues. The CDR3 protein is CASSTQSGGRGPAYEQYF. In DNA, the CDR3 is TGTGCCAGCAGCACCCAATCGGGGGGGCGGGGGCCGGCGTACGAGCAGTACTTC.

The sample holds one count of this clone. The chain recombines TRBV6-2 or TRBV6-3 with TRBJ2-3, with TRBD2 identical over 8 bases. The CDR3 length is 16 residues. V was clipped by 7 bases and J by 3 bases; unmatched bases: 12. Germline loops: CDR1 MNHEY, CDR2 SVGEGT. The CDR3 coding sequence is TGTGCCAGCAACCCGGGACTAGTCCTCGGGACAGATACGCAGTATTTT. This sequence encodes CASNPGLVLGTDTQYF.

CDR3 sequence: CAWSVQGDISQYF. CDR3 bases: TGTGCCTGGAGTGTGCAGGGGGACATCAGTCAGTACTTC. V usage is TRBV30 and J usage is TRBJ2-5; TRBD1 matches at 7 bases. Trimming took 0 bases from V and 11 from J; bases not matched to a gene: 9. The germline CDR1 and CDR2 sequences are GTSNPN and SVGIG (reference sequence). The CDR3 totals 13 residues.

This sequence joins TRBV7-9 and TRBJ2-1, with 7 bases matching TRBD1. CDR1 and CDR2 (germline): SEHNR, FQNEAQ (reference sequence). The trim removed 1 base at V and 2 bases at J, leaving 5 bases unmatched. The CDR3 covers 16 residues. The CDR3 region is CASSLVGTATYNEQFF. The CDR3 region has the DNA TGTGCCAGCAGCTTAGTAGGGACAGCCACCTACAATGAGCAGTTCTTC.

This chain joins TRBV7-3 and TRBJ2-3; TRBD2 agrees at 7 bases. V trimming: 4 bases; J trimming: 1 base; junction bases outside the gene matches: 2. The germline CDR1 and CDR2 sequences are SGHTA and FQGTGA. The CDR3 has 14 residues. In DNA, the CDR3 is TGTGCCAGCAGCTCGGGGGGAGGCACAGATACGCAGTATTTT. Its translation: CASSSGGGTDTQYF. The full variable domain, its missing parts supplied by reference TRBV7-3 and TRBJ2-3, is GAGVSQTPSNKVTEKGKYVELRCDPISGHTALYWYRQSLGQGPEFLIYFQGTGAADDSGLPNDRFFAVRPEGSVSTLKIQRTERGDSAVYLCASSSGGGTDTQYFGPGTRLTVL.

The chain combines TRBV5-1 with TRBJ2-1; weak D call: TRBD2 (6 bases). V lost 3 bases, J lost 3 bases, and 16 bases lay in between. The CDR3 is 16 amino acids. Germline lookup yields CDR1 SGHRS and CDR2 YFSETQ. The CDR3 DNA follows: TGCGCCAGCAGCTCCAGACAACGGAGGGACTACAATGAGCAGTTCTTC. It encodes CASSSRQRRDYNEQFF.

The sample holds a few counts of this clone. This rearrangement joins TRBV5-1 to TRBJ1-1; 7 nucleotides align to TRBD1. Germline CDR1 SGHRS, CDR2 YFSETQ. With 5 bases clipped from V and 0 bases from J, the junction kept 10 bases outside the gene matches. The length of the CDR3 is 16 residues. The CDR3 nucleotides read TGCGCCAGCAGGAAGGGGGACAGTGTGATGAACACTGAAGCTTTCTTT. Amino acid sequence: CASRKGDSVMNTEAFF.